This TCR beta chain is from a study of T cell repertoires in cytomegalovirus infection. This clonotype was seen a handful of times. Its cognate antigen is unknown. This CDR3 is built from 14 residues. The germline V and J ends were trimmed by 5 bases and 5 bases, with 13 bases remaining between them. Germline-derived CDR1 and CDR2 are SGHVS and FQNEAQ. TCRdb processed the reads anew with MiXCR; each CDR3 protein has one entry. This table has some 560,000 distinct CDR3 sequences, roughly 43% appearing once. This specimen was cultured PBMCs, taken from culture after CMV antigen stimulation. This chain uses TRBV7-8 with TRBJ2-4; possibly TRBD2 for D (6 bases). This sequence was found in a human donor in good health (CMV status not recorded). Some clones in this sample may be carry-over from other donors' samples. This CDR3 is CASSQRSGENIQYF. The CDR3 nucleotides are TGTGCCAGCAGCCAGCGTTCGGGGGAAAACATTCAGTACTTC. Full variable domain (missing parts from reference TRBV7-8 and TRBJ2-4): GAGVSQSPRYKVAKRGQDVALRCDPISGHVSLFWYQQALGQGPEFLTYFQNEAQLDKSGLPSDRFFAERPEGSVSTLKIQRTQQEDSAVYLCASSQRSGENIQYFGAGTRLSVL.